Each of the 10 T cell receptor beta chains below was sequenced from the same sample in a study of human T cells and chemical hapten exposure (dated by TCRdb to the early 2020s). The meaning of the sample's time point label: patch test 2, 6 weeks after DPC sensitization. The intended sense of this specimen's treatment or condition label: therapeutic diphenylcyclopropenone sensitization with weekly scalp DPC. Library preparation used RACE. Sequencing relied on a NextSeq 500. TCRdb reran the public reads through fastp at Q25 and MiXCR, keeping productive beta chains. Every entry covers one CDR3 protein and lists the most common genes and DNA from its rows. Recorded for this sample are around 100,000 distinct CDR3 sequences; approximately 10% of them occurred a single time. The ten largest make up about 3% of the sample. Specimen: whole blood, collected in connection with sensitization to the hapten diphenylcyclopropenone (DPC). These receptors all stem from a woman aged 40 to 50 with alopecia areata. Some clones in this sample may be carry-over from other donors' samples.

This clonotype turned up a few times. This chain uses TRBV10-3 with TRBJ1-1; maybe TRBD1 (6 bases). V shed 5 bases and J shed 1 base, with 17 bases lying between them. The CDR3 consists of 16 residues. The V gene's germline CDR1 is ENHRY and CDR2 SYGVKD. CDR3 DNA sequence: TGTGCCATCAGTAAAACTTTACAGACAGGGAACACTGAAGCTTTCTTT. Translation gives CAISKTLQTGNTEAFF.

This clonotype occurred a few times. A read error may account for a junction end that differs from germline. The chain recombines TRBV7-7 with TRBJ1-1; the D is unclear. The germline V gene has CDR1 SSHAT and CDR2 FNYEAQ (reference sequence). The CDR3 spans 13 residues. The CDR3 loop reads CASSYSLNTEAFF. The DNA of the CDR3 is TGTGCTAGCAGCTATTCCCTCAACACTGAAGCTTTCTTT.

This rearrangement joins TRBV7-2 to TRBJ2-7, with D possibly being TRBD2 (6 bases). CDR1 SGHTA and CDR2 FQGNSA come from the germline V gene. This CDR3 comprises 16 residues. V was pared by 4 bases and J by 0 bases, with 16 bases between. The CDR3 sequence is CASSSPAGTHSYEQYF. The CDR3 DNA reads as TGTGCCAGCAGCTCCCCCGCCGGGACTCACTCCTACGAGCAGTACTTC. The variable domain in full, completed from reference TRBV7-2 and TRBJ2-7, reads GAGVSQSPSNKVTEKGKDVELRCDPISGHTALYWYRQSLGQGLEFLIYFQGNSAPDKSGLPSDRFSAERTGGSVSTLTIQRTQQEDSAVYLCASSSPAGTHSYEQYFGPGTRLTVT.

The V gene is TRBV7-8, the J gene TRBJ1-1; 7 positions agree with TRBD1. J was trimmed by 0 bases and V by 3 bases; bases with no gene match: 10. Germline V gene data show CDR1 as SGHVS and CDR2 as FQNEAQ. This CDR3 is 17 amino acids long. The CDR3 here is CASSFGRGRGMNTEAFF. The CDR3 DNA reads TGTGCCAGCAGCTTTGGGAGGGGGCGCGGTATGAACACTGAAGCTTTCTTT.

V usage is TRBV2 and J usage is TRBJ1-2; 8 bases match TRBD1. CDR1 and CDR2 from the germline V gene are SNHLY and FYNNEI. The CDR3 totals 16 residues. The V and J ends lost 4 bases and 2 bases, in that order; junction bases with no gene match: 9. CDR3 DNA: TGTGCCAGCAGTGCGGACAGGGTACCAACAAACTATGGCTACACCTTC. Translating gives CASSADRVPTNYGYTF.

The table lists this clonotype with many counts. The rearrangement joins TRBV14 to TRBJ1-1; TRBD1 agrees at 7 bases. The CDR3 is made up of 15 amino acids. CDR1 and CDR2 (germline): SGHDN, FVKESK. V was clipped by 4 bases and J by 0 bases; unmatched bases: 5. CDR3 protein: CASSLQGPMNTEAFF. CDR3 in DNA: TGTGCCAGCAGCCTACAGGGGCCGATGAACACTGAAGCTTTCTTT.

This clonotype was seen a few times. The chain joins TRBV20-1 to TRBJ2-4, with a weak D call TRBD2 (5 bases). Germline CDR1 is DFQATT and CDR2 is SNEGSKA (reference sequence). The germline V and J ends were trimmed by 5 bases and 6 bases, with 8 bases remaining between them. The CDR3 runs to 11 residues. CDR3 bases: TGCAGTGCTGCAGGAGGAAACATTCAGTACTTC. It specifies CSAAGGNIQYF.

This clonotype was observed many times. This rearrangement joins TRBV25-1 to TRBJ2-3; possible D gene TRBD2, 6 bases. Germline CDR1 reads MGHDK; CDR2 reads SYGVNS. V was clipped by 4 bases and J by 3 bases, with 14 bases between them. This CDR3 spans 15 amino acids. The DNA of the CDR3 is TGTGCCAGCAGTGTCGCGGGGACCGCAACAGATACGCAGTATTTT. Amino acid sequence: CASSVAGTATDTQYF.

CDR3 amino acids: CASSTGTTEAETQYF. The DNA of the CDR3 is TGTGCCAGCAGCACGGGGACTACCGAGGCAGAGACCCAGTACTTC. This sequence joins TRBV25-1 and TRBJ2-5; 7 bases line up with TRBD2. The V and J ends lost 6 bases and 4 bases, in that order; junction bases with no gene match: 11. This CDR3 has 15 amino acids. Germline CDR1 MGHDK, CDR2 SYGVNS.

This clonotype has at least ten counts. Since a much larger clone is just one base distant, this may be a read error. The rearrangement links TRBV4-1 to TRBJ1-1; the D is unclear. The germline V gene encodes CDR1 MGHRA and CDR2 YSYEKL. The CDR3 runs to 14 residues. This CDR3 is CATSPASGDAEAFF. The CDR3 coding sequence is TGCGCCACCAGCCCAGCCAGCGGAGACGCCGAAGCTTTCTTT.